The T cell receptor beta chain under discussion was sequenced for a study of molecular identifiers for immune sequencing clone quantification. This clonotype was seen more than once but under ten times. TCRdb processed the PCR reads anew with MiXCR; each CDR3 protein has one entry. The data contain nearly 55,000 distinct CDR3 sequences, about a third of them singletons. The CDR3 is made up of 19 amino acids. Germline values: CDR1 LNHNV, CDR2 YYDKDF (reference sequence). V was cut by 0 bases and J by 6 bases, with 24 bases left in between. This receptor was obtained from a human donor in good health. Some libraries in this study had Jurkat cell RNA spiked in. The sample comprised naive CD8+ T cells from blood, with Jurkat cell RNA spiked in. As for subset: FACS-sorted CD8+CD4-CCR7+CD45RA+ naive T cells. This chain joins TRBV15 and TRBJ1-5; TRBD1 is a possible D gene (5 bases). The CDR3 spells CATSRDRLQGGLEGQPQHF. The CDR3 bases are TGTGCCACCAGCAGAGATCGATTGCAGGGAGGCCTCGAGGGTCAGCCCCAGCATTTT.